This record concerns one TCR beta chain sequence. Its antigen is unknown. These data belong to a study of cytomegalovirus exposure and HLA in healthy donors. The CDR3 spans 17 residues. J gave up 5 bases and V 5 bases, and 16 bases lay outside the gene matches. Germline lookup yields CDR1 SGHTA and CDR2 FQGNSA. Notes on the study in general: High sensitivity and specificity were reportedly achieved when the classifier diagnosed cytomegalovirus status. For TCR beta chains, V- and J-gene trimming was later linked to a missense DCLRE1C variant. In a later analysis, HLA-associated TCR beta chains were more clonally expanded than equally common others.

Vbeta (60) and Jbeta (13) primers were used in the PCR. Profiling relied on immunoSEQ multiplex PCR, and the TCRdb table lists in-frame clones only, not all of them. Of about 99,000 clones in the sample, 10% are singletons; the top ten hold under 6%. Those who donated were healthy bone marrow donors. The gene calls are TRBV7-2 and TRBJ2-5, with TRBD2 identical over 8 bases. This TCR was recovered from a man in his forties in good health and CMV-seropositive. The specimen sequenced was PBMCs. The CDR3 reads CASSARGGFPGSETQYF. In DNA form, the CDR3 reads TGTGCCAGCAGCGCCCGGGGGGGATTTCCGGGGTCGGAGACCCAGTACTTC.